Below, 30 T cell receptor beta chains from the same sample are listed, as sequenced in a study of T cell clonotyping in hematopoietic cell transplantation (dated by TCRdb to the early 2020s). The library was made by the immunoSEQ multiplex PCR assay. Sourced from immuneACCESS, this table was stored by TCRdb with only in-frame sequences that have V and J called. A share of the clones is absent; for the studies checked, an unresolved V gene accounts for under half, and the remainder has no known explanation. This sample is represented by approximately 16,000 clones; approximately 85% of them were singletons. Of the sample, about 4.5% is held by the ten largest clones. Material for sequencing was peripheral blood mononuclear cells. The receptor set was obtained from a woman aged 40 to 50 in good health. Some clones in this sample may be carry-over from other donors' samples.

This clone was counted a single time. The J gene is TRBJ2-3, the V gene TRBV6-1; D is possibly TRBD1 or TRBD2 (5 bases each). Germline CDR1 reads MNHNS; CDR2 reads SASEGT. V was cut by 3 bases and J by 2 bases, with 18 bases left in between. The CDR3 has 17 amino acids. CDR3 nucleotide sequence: TGTGCCAGCAGTGACGGGGCATCCTCGACCCCCACAGATACGCAGTATTTT. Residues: CASSDGASSTPTDTQYF.

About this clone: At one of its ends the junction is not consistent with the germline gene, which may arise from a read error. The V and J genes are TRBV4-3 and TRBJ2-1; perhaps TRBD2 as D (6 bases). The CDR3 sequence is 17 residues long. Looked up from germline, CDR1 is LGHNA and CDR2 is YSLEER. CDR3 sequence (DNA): TGCGCCAGCAGTCAAGAGGGGAGGCGGCTCTCCTACAATGAGCAGTTCTTC. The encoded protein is CASSQEGRRLSYNEQFF.

The CDR3 nucleotides are TGTGCCTGGAGTGTAATGAACACCGGGGAGCTGTTTTTT. Protein sequence: CAWSVMNTGELFF. The chain joins TRBV30 to TRBJ2-2, with unresolved D. CDR1 is GTSNPN, CDR2 SVGIG, per germline (reference sequence). Trimming removed 0 bases at V and 1 base at J, with 3 bases between. The CDR3 loop spans 13 amino acids.

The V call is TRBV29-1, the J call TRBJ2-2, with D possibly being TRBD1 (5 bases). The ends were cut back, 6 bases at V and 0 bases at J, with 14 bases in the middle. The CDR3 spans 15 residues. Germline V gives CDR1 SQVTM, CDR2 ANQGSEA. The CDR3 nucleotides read TGCAGCGTAGAACAGGCGAACGCGAACACCGGGGAGCTGTTTTTT. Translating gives CSVEQANANTGELFF.

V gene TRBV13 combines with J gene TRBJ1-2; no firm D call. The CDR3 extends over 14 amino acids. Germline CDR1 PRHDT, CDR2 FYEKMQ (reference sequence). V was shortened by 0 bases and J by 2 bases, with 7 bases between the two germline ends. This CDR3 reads CASSLGAGNYGYTF. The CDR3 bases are TGTGCCAGCAGCTTAGGCGCTGGGAACTATGGCTACACCTTC.

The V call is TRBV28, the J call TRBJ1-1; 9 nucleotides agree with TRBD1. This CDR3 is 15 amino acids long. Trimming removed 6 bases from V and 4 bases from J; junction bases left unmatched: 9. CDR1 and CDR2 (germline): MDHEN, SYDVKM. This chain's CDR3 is CASSLGQGFRTEAFF. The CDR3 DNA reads TGTGCCAGCAGCCTGGGACAGGGATTTCGCACTGAAGCTTTCTTT.

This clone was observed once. The CDR3 spells CASRGTGYGYTF. The CDR3 DNA sequence: TGTGCCAGCAGGGGAACAGGGTATGGCTACACCTTC. J is TRBJ1-2 and V is TRBV28; D perhaps matches TRBD1 (6 bases). Germline loops: CDR1 MDHEN, CDR2 SYDVKM. The CDR3 length is 12 residues. The V end lost 6 bases, the J end lost 5 bases, and 10 bases lay between the germline ends.

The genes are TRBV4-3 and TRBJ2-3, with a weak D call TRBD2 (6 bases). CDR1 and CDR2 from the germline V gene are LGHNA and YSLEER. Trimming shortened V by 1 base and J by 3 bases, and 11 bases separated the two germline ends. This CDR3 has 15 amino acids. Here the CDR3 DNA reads TGCGCCAGCAGCCAAGTGGGCCGGGGGACAGATACGCAGTATTTT. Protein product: CASSQVGRGTDTQYF.

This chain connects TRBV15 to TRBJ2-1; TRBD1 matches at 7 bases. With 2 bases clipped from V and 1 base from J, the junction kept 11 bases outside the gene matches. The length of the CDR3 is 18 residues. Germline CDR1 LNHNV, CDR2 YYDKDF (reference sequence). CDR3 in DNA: TGTGCCACCAGCAGAAGGGACAGTGAATGGAGTTCCTACAATGAGCAGTTCTTC. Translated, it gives CATSRRDSEWSSYNEQFF.

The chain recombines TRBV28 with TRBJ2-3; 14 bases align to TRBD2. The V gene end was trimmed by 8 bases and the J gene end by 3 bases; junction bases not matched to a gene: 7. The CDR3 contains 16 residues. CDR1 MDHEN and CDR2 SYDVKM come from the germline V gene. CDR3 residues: CASYPGTSGSTDTQYF. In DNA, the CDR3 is TGTGCCAGCTACCCGGGGACTAGCGGGAGTACAGATACGCAGTATTTT.

CDR3: CASSSTTGVNGYTF. The CDR3 DNA reads TGTGCCAGCAGTTCCACCACAGGGGTTAATGGCTACACCTTC. The V and J genes are TRBV25-1 and TRBJ1-2, with TRBD1 identical over 7 bases. Germline V gene data show CDR1 as MGHDK and CDR2 as SYGVNS. With V trimmed by 5 bases and J by 6 bases, 9 bases remained unmatched. The CDR3 length is 14 residues.

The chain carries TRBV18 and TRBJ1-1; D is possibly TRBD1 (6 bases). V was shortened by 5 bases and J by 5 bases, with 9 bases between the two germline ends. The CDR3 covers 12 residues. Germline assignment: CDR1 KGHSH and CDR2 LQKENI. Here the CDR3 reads CASSVTGTEAFF. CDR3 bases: TGTGCCAGCTCAGTTACAGGGACTGAAGCTTTCTTT.

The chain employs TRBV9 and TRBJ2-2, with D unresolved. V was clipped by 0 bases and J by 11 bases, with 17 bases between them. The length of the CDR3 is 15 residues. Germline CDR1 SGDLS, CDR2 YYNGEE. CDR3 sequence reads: CASSVAPQAYGELFF. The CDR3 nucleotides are TGTGCCAGCAGCGTAGCCCCCCAGGCCTACGGAGAGCTGTTTTTT.

CDR3 residues: CASRGPGGSYEQYF. As DNA, the CDR3 is TGTGCCAGCCGAGGGCCAGGGGGTTCCTACGAGCAGTACTTC. The gene calls are TRBV28 and TRBJ2-7, with 7 positions matching TRBD1. The ends lost 8 bases at V and 1 base at J; junction bases unmatched: 8. The CDR3 runs to 14 residues. Germline V gene sequence: CDR1 MDHEN, CDR2 SYDVKM.

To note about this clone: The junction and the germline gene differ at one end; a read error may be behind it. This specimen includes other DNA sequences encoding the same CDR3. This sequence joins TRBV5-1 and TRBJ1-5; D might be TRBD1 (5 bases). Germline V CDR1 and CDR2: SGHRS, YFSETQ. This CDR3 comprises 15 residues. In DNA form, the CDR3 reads TGCGCCAGCAGCTTAAGAGGGGAAGGTTTTCAGCCACAGCATTTT. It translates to CASSLRGEGFQPQHF.

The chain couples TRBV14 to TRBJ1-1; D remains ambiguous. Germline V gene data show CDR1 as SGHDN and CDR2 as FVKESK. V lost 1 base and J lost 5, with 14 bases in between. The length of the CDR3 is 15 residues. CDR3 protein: CASSQGLAAVTEAFF. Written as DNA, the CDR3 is TGTGCCAGCAGCCAAGGTTTGGCAGCCGTAACTGAAGCTTTCTTT.

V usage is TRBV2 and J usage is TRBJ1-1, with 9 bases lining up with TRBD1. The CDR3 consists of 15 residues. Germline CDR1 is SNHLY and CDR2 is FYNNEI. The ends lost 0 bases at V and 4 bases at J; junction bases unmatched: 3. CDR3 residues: CASSEAGTGRTEAFF. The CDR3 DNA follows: TGTGCCAGCAGTGAAGCAGGGACAGGGCGCACTGAAGCTTTCTTT. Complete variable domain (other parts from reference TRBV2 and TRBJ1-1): EPEVTQTPSHQVTQMGQEVILRCVPISNHLYFYWYRQILGQKVEFLVSFYNNEISEKSEIFDDQFSVERPDGSNFTLKIRSTKLEDSAMYFCASSEAGTGRTEAFFGQGTRLTVV.

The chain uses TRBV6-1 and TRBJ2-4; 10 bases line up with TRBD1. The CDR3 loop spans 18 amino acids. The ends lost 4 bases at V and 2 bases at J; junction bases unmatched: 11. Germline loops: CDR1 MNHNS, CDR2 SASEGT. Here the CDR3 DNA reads TGTGCCAGCAGTGCACTTTCGTGGGACAGGGGAACCAAAAACATTCAGTACTTC. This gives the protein CASSALSWDRGTKNIQYF.

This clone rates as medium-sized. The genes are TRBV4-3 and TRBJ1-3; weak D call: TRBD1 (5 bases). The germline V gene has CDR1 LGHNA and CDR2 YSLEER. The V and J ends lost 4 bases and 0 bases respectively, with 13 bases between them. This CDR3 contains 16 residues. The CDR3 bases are TGCGCCAGCAGCCCCTCGGGGCGGATCTCTGGAAACACCATATATTTT. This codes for CASSPSGRISGNTIYF.

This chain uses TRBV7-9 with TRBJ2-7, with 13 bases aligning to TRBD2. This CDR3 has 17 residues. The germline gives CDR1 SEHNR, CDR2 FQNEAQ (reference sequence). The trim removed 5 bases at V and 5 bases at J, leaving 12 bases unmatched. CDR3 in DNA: TGTGCCAGCAGCCCCACTCCCGGACTAGCGGGAGTCAACGAGCAGTACTTC. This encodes CASSPTPGLAGVNEQYF. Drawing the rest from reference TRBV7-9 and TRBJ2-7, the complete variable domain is DTGVSQNPRHKITKRGQNVTFRCDPISEHNRLYWYRQTLGQGPEFLTYFQNEAQLEKSRLLSDRFSAERPKGSFSTLEIQRTEQGDSAMYLCASSPTPGLAGVNEQYFGPGTRLTVT.

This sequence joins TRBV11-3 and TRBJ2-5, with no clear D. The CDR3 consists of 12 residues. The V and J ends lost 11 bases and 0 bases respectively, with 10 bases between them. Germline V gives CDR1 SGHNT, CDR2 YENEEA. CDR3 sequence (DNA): TGTGCCGGGCTTCGGCACCAAGAGACCCAGTACTTC. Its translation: CAGLRHQETQYF.

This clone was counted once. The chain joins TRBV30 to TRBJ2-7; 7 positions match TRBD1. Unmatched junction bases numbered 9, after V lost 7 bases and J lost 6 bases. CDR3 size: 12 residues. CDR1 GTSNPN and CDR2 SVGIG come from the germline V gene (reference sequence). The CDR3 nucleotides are TGTGCCTACGGAAGGGGGCTGCTCGAGCAGTACTTC. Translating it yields CAYGRGLLEQYF.

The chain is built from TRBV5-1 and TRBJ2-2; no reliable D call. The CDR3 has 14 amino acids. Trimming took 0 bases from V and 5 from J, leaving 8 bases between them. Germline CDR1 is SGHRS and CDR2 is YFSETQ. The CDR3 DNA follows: TGCGCCAGCAGCTTGGAGGATTCTACCGGGGAGCTGTTTTTT. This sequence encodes CASSLEDSTGELFF.

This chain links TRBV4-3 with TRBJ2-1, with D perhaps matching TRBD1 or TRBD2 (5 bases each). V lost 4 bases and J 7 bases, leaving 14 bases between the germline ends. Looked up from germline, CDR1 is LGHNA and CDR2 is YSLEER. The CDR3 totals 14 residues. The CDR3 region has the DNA TGCGCCAGCAGCCGCCGGGGCCTAGAGAATGAGCAGTTCTTC. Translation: CASSRRGLENEQFF.

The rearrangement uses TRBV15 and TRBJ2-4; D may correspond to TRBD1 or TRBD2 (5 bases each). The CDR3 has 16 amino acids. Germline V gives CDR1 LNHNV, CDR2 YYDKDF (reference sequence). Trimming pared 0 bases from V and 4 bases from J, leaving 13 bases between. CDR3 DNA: TGTGCCACCAGCAGAGATAACGGGGCTCTTAAAAACATTCAGTACTTC. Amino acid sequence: CATSRDNGALKNIQYF.

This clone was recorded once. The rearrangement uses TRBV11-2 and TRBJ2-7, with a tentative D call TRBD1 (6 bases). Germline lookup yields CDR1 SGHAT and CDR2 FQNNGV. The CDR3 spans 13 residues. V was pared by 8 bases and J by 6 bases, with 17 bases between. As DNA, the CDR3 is TGTGCCAGCGTCAGGGGCCTCGGGTTCGAGCAGTACTTC. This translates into CASVRGLGFEQYF.

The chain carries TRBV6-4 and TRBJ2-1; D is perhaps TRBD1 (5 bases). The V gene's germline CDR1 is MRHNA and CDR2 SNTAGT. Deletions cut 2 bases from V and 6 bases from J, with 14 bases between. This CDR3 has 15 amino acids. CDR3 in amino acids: CASSDGADAGNEQFF. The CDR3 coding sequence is TGTGCCAGCAGTGACGGGGCCGACGCAGGCAATGAGCAGTTCTTC.

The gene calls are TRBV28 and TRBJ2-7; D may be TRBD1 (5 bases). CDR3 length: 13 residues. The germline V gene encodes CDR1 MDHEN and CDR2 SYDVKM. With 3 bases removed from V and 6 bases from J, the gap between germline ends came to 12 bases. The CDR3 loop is CASSFGALSEQYF. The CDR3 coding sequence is TGTGCCAGCAGTTTTGGGGCTCTGAGCGAGCAGTACTTC.

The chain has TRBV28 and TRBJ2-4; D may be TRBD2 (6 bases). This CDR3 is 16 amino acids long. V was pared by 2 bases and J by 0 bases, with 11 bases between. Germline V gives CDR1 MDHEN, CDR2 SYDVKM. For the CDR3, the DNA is TGTGCCAGCAGTTTAACGGGGGTTATAGCCAAAAACATTCAGTACTTC. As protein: CASSLTGVIAKNIQYF.

The CDR3 bases are TGTGCCAGCAGTGAAGGAAAGGGACTGAACTACGAGCAGTACTTC. This sequence encodes CASSEGKGLNYEQYF. This chain connects TRBV25-1 to TRBJ2-7, with a possible D match to TRBD2 (6 bases). The CDR3 loop spans 15 amino acids. V dropped 2 bases and J dropped 3 bases, with 14 bases sitting between them. The germline V gene encodes CDR1 MGHDK and CDR2 SYGVNS.